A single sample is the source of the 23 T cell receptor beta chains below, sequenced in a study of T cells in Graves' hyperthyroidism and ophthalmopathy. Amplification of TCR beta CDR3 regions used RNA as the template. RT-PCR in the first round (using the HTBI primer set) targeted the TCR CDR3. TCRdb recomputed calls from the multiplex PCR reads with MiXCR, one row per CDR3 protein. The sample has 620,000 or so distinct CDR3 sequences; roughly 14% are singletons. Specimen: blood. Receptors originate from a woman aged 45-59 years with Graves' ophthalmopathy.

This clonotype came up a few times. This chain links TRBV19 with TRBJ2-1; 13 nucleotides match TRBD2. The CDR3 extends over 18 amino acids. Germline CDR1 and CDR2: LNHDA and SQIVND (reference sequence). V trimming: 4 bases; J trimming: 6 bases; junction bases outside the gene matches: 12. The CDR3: CASSSNSRTSGSLNEQFF. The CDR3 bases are TGTGCCAGTAGTAGCAATTCCCGGACTAGCGGGAGTCTCAATGAGCAGTTCTTC. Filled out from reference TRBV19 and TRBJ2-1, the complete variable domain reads DGGITQSPKYLFRKEGQNVTLSCEQNLNHDAMYWYRQDPGQGLRLIYYSQIVNDFQKGDIAEGYSVSREKKESFPLTVTSAQKNPTAFYLCASSSNSRTSGSLNEQFFGPGTRLTVL.

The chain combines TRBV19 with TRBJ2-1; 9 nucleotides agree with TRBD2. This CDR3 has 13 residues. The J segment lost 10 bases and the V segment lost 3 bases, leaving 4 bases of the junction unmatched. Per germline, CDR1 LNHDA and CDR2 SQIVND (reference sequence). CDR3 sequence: CASSIRTSVEQFF. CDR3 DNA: TGTGCCAGTAGTATCAGGACTAGCGTCGAGCAGTTCTTC.

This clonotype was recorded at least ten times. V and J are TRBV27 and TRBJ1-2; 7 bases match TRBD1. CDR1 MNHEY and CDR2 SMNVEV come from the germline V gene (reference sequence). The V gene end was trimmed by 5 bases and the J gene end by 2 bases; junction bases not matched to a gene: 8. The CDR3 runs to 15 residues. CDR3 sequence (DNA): TGTGCCAGCAGTCCGTCGGACAGGCCCAACTATGGCTACACCTTC. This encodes CASSPSDRPNYGYTF.

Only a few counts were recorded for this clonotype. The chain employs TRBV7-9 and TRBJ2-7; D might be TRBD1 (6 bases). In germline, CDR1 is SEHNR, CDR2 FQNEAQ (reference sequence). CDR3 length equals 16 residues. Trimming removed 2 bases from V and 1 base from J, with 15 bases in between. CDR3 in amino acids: CASSLNLGAGSYEQYF. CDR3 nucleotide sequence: TGTGCCAGCAGCTTAAATTTGGGGGCCGGTTCCTACGAGCAGTACTTC.

CDR3 sequence (DNA): TGCGCCAGTAAACAGGGCTCTGGGGCCAACGTCCTGACTTTC. It is translated as CASKQGSGANVLTF. This chain uses TRBV5-1 with TRBJ2-6, with D possibly TRBD1 on 6 matching bases. Germline lookup yields CDR1 SGHRS and CDR2 YFSETQ. Trimming removed 8 bases at V and 0 bases at J, with 9 bases between. This CDR3 has 14 amino acids.

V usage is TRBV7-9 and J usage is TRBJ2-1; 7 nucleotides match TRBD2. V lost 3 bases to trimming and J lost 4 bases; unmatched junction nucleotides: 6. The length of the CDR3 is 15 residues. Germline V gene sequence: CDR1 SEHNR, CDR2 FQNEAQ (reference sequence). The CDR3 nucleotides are TGTGCCAGCAGCTTTTTCGGAGCGGGATACAATGAGCAGTTCTTC. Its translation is CASSFFGAGYNEQFF.

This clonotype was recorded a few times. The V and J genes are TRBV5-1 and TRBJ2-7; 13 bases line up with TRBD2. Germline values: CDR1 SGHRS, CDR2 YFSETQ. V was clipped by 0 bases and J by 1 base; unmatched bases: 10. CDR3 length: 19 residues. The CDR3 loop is CASSLGLAGGSVISYEQYF. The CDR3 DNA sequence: TGCGCCAGCAGCTTGGGACTAGCGGGAGGTTCGGTTATTTCCTACGAGCAGTACTTC.

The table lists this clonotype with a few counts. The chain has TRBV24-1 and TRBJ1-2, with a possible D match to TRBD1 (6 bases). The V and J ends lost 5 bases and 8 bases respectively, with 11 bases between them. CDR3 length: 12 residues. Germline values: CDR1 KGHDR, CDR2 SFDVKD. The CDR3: CATSVSGDGYTF. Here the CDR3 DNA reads TGTGCCACCAGTGTGTCAGGGGACGGCTACACCTTC.

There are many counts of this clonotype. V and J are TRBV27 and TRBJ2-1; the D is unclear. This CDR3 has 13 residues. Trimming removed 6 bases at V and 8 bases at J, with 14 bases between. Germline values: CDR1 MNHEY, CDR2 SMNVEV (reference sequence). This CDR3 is CASRGSLLHEQFF. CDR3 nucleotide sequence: TGTGCCAGCAGGGGTAGTTTGCTCCATGAGCAGTTCTTC.

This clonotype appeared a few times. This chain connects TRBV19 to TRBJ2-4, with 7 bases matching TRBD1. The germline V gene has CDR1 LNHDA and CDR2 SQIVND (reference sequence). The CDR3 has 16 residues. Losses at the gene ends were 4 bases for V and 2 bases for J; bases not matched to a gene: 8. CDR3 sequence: CASSTRQGGTKNIQYF. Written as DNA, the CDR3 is TGTGCCAGTAGTACCCGACAGGGCGGTACCAAAAACATTCAGTACTTC.

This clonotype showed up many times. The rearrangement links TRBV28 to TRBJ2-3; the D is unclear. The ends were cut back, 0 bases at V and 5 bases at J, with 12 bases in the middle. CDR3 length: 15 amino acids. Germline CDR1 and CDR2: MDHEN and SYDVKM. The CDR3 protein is CASSLWRKKQDTQYF. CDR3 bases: TGTGCCAGCAGTTTATGGAGGAAGAAACAAGATACGCAGTATTTT.

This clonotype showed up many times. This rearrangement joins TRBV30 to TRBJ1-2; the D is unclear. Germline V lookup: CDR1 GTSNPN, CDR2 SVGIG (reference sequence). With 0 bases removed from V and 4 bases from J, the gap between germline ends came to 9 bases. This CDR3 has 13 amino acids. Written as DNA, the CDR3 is TGTGCCTGGAGTGTACTGGGTCCCTATGGCTACACCTTC. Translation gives CAWSVLGPYGYTF.

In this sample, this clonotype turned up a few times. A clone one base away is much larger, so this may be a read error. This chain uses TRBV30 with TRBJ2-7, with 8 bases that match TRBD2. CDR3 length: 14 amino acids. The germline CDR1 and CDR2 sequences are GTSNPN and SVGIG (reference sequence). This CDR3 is CACAGGVYSHEQYF. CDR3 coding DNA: TGTGCCTGCGCGGGGGGAGTCTACTCCCACGAGCAGTACTTC.

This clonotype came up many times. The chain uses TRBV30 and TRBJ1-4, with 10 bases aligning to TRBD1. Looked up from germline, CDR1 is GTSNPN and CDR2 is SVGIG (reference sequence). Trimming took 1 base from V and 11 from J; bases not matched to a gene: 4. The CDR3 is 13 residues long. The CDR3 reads CAWSEGQGGKLFF. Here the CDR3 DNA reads TGTGCCTGGAGTGAAGGACAGGGGGGCAAACTGTTTTTT.

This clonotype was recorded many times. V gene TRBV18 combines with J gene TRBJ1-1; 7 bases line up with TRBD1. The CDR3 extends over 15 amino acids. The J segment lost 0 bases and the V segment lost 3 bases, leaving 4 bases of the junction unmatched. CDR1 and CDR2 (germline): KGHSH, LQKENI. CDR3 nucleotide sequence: TGTGCCAGCTCACCCAGGGGACAGATGAACACTGAAGCTTTCTTT. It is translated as CASSPRGQMNTEAFF.

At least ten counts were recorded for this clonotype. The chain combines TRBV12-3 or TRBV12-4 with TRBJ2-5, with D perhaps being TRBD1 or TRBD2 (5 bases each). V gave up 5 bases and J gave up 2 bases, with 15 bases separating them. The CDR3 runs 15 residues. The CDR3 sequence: CASSPDGTLQETQYF. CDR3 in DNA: TGTGCCAGCAGTCCAGACGGGACCCTTCAAGAGACCCAGTACTTC.

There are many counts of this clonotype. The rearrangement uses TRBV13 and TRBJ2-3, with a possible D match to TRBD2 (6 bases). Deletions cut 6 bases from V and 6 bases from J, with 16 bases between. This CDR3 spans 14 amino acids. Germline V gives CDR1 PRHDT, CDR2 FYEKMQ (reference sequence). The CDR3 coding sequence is TGTGCCAGCAGTATGACGACTAGATGGGATACGCAGTATTTT. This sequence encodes CASSMTTRWDTQYF.

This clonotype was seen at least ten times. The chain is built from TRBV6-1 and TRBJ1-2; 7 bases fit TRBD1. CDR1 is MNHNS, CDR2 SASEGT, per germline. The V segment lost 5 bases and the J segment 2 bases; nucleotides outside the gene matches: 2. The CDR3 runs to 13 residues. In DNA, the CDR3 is TGTGCCAGCAGTACACAGGGGAACTATGGCTACACCTTC. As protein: CASSTQGNYGYTF.

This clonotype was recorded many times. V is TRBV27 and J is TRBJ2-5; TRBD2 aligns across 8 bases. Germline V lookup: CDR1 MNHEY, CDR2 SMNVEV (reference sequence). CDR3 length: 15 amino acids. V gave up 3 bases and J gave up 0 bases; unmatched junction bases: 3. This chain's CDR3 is CASSFGRAHQETQYF. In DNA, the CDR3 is TGTGCCAGCAGTTTCGGGAGGGCCCACCAAGAGACCCAGTACTTC.

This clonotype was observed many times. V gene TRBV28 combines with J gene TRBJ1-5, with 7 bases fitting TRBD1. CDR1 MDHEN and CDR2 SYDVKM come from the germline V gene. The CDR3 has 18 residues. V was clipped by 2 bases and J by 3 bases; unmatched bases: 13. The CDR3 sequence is CASSLDREAPAFNQPQHF. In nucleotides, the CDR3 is TGTGCCAGCAGTTTAGACAGGGAAGCCCCAGCATTCAATCAGCCCCAGCATTTT.

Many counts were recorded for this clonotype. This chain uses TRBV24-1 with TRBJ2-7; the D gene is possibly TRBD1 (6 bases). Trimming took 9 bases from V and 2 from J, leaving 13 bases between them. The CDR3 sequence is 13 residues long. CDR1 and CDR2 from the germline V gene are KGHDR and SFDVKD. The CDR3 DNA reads TGTGCCACCGGCCCGACAGGCACCTACGAGCAGTACTTC. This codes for CATGPTGTYEQYF.

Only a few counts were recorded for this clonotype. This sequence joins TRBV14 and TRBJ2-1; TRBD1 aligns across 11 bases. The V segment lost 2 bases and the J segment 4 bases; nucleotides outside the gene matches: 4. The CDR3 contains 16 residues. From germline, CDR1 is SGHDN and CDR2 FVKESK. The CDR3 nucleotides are TGTGCCAGCAGCCAACCGGGACAGGGGGGATACAATGAGCAGTTCTTC. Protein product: CASSQPGQGGYNEQFF.

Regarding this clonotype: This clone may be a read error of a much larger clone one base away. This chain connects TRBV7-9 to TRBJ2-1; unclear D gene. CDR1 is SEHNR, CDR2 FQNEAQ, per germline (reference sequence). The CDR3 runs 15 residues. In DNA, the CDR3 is TGTGCCAGCAGCGCCCCTCTAGGCGCATACAATGGGCAGTTCTTC. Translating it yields CASSAPLGAYNGQFF.